A single sample gave rise to the 17 T cell receptor beta chains below, sequenced in a study of human T cells and chemical hapten exposure. Each CDR3 protein gets one entry after TCRdb re-called the 5' RACE reads with MiXCR. The sample yields around 80,000 distinct CDR3 sequences, more than 15% seen once. Unfractionated whole blood was the source of the extracted total RNA. All receptors derive from a female donor in good health.

V usage is TRBV29-1 and J usage is TRBJ1-1, with 7 bases fitting TRBD1. Germline CDR1 SQVTM, CDR2 ANQGSEA. The CDR3 runs 11 residues. Trimming cost V 7 bases and J 11 bases; bases outside gene matches: 10. The chain's CDR3 is CSGGDSGFAFF. CDR3 nucleotide sequence: TGCAGCGGGGGGGACAGCGGATTCGCTTTCTTT. Filled out from reference TRBV29-1 and TRBJ1-1, the complete variable domain reads SAVISQKPSRDICQRGTSLTIQCQVDSQVTMMFWYRQQPGQSLTLIATANQGSEATYESGFVIDKFPISRPNLTFSTLTVSNMSPEDSSIYLCSGGDSGFAFFGQGTRLTVV.

The table lists this clonotype with a few counts. The rearrangement uses TRBV28 and TRBJ2-1; 9 bases are a match to TRBD2. Germline V gene sequence: CDR1 MDHEN, CDR2 SYDVKM. The CDR3 loop spans 17 amino acids. V was clipped by 4 bases and J by 8 bases; unmatched bases: 15. The CDR3 DNA reads TGTGCCAGCAGTTCTGTAGTATCTGTAGCGGGAGACGATGAGCAGTTCTTC. It translates to CASSSVVSVAGDDEQFF. The full variable domain, its missing parts supplied by reference TRBV28 and TRBJ2-1, is DVKVTQSSRYLVKRTGEKVFLECVQDMDHENMFWYRQDPGLGLRLIYFSYDVKMKEKGDIPEGYSVSREKKERFSLILESASTNQTSMYLCASSSVVSVAGDDEQFFGPGTRLTVL.

This clonotype has at least ten counts. The V call is TRBV20-1, the J call TRBJ2-7; 7 nucleotides agree with TRBD2. Per germline, CDR1 DFQATT and CDR2 SNEGSKA (reference sequence). The CDR3 length is 12 residues. The ends lost 0 bases at V and 4 bases at J; junction bases unmatched: 0. The chain's CDR3 is CSAREREYEQYF. CDR3 bases: TGCAGTGCTAGAGAGCGGGAGTACGAGCAGTACTTC.

This clonotype was detected ten times or more. The chain links TRBV5-1 to TRBJ2-3; 12 bases align to TRBD2. This CDR3 has 20 amino acids. The V segment lost 4 bases and the J segment 1 base; nucleotides outside the gene matches: 16. The germline gives CDR1 SGHRS, CDR2 YFSETQ. CDR3 sequence reads: CASSRSGLAGLNRGTDTQYF. In nucleotides, the CDR3 is TGCGCCAGCAGCAGAAGCGGACTAGCGGGGCTGAATCGAGGCACAGATACGCAGTATTTT.

The chain is built from TRBV12-3 or TRBV12-4 and TRBJ1-2, with D possibly being TRBD1 (5 bases). The CDR3 extends over 14 amino acids. The V gene lost 6 bases and the J gene lost 4 bases, with 15 bases spanning the gap. CDR3 amino acids: CASSLGPDTYGYTF. CDR3 bases: TGTGCCAGCAGCCTGGGACCGGACACCTATGGCTACACCTTC.

The J gene is TRBJ1-1, the V gene TRBV5-1; D gene ambiguous. V lost 4 bases and J 2 bases, leaving 9 bases between the germline ends. The CDR3 has 13 residues. Germline V gene lookup returns CDR1 SGHRS and CDR2 YFSETQ. Here the CDR3 reads CASSPGFNTEAFF. The CDR3, as DNA: TGCGCCAGCAGCCCGGGGTTCAACACTGAAGCTTTCTTT. Full variable domain (remainder filled in from reference TRBV5-1 and TRBJ1-1): KAGVTQTPRYLIKTRGQQVTLSCSPISGHRSVSWYQQTPGQGLQFLFEYFSETQRNKGNFPGRFSGRQFSNSRSEMNVSTLELGDSALYLCASSPGFNTEAFFGQGTRLTVV.

This clonotype was found once. This chain uses TRBV3-1 with TRBJ2-3, with 7 bases that match TRBD1. CDR3 length: 15 amino acids. V was clipped by 0 bases and J by 1 base; unmatched bases: 1. CDR1 is LGHDT and CDR2 is YNNKEL in the germline V gene (reference sequence). CDR3 residues: CASSQERGRTDTQYF. CDR3 nucleotides: TGTGCCAGCAGCCAAGAAAGGGGGCGCACAGATACGCAGTATTTT.

This clonotype was seen more than once but under ten times. This chain joins TRBV4-3 and TRBJ2-3; TRBD2 matches at 14 bases. CDR3 length equals 17 residues. Germline-derived CDR1 and CDR2 are LGHNA and YSLEER. J gave up 4 bases and V 4 bases, and 7 bases lay outside the gene matches. CDR3 sequence reads: CASSLGTSGGMADTQYF. The CDR3 region has the DNA TGCGCCAGCAGCCTCGGGACTAGCGGGGGAATGGCAGATACGCAGTATTTT.

This clonotype was detected only a few times. The chain recombines TRBV6-1 with TRBJ1-1; TRBD1 matches 7 bases. This CDR3 spans 13 amino acids. CDR1 MNHNS and CDR2 SASEGT come from the germline V gene. The junction had 1 base not matched to a gene; V was cut back by 6 bases and J by 0 bases. CDR3: CASRTGLNTEAFF. The CDR3 bases are TGTGCCAGCAGGACAGGGTTGAACACTGAAGCTTTCTTT.

The chain has TRBV5-4 and TRBJ2-5; D uncertain. Germline V gene sequence: CDR1 SGHNT, CDR2 YYREEE (reference sequence). V dropped 4 bases and J dropped 1 base, with 5 bases sitting between them. The CDR3 totals 12 residues. CDR3 DNA: TGTGCCAGCAGCCGAAGCCAAGAGACCCAGTACTTC. Encoded protein: CASSRSQETQYF.

CDR3 nucleotides: TGTGCCAGCAGCTTAAACGACCGACAAGAGACCCAGTACTTC. Its translation is CASSLNDRQETQYF. The V call is TRBV11-2, the J call TRBJ2-5; D is ambiguous. The CDR3 is made up of 14 amino acids. The V gene's germline CDR1 is SGHAT and CDR2 FQNNGV. The V end was cut by 2 bases, the J end by 2 bases, with 9 bases between.

Of note for this clonotype: The junction departs from germline at one end; a sequencing error may be responsible. The chain employs TRBV2 and TRBJ1-4; 9 bases are a match to TRBD1. This CDR3 has 15 amino acids. CDR1 and CDR2 (germline): SNHLY, FYNNEI. The CDR3 protein is CVSSRRGTGSEKLFF. For the CDR3, the DNA is TGTGTCAGCTCCCGAAGAGGGACAGGGAGCGAAAAACTGTTTTTT.

The chain is built from TRBV11-2 and TRBJ2-1, with D tentatively TRBD1 (5 bases). There are 15 residues in the CDR3. The germline V gene has CDR1 SGHAT and CDR2 FQNNGV. V was clipped by 5 bases and J by 11 bases, with 22 bases between them. The DNA of the CDR3 is TGTGCCAGCAGCCCAGGAGAGGTCAGGACAACTCAGCAGTTCTTC. It translates to CASSPGEVRTTQQFF.

Many counts were recorded for this clonotype. The chain uses TRBV12-3 or TRBV12-4 and TRBJ1-3; D is ambiguous. V dropped 7 bases and J dropped 8 bases, with 21 bases sitting between them. This CDR3 is 15 amino acids long. CDR3 in DNA: TGTGCCAGCACCGCGTTTGGAGCCGTGACGGACACCATATATTTT. Translated, it gives CASTAFGAVTDTIYF.

This chain links TRBV7-2 with TRBJ1-6; D gene unclear. CDR3 length: 18 amino acids. Trimming took off 0 bases at V and 9 bases at J, with 21 bases between the two ends. Per the germline V gene, CDR1 is SGHTA and CDR2 is FQGNSA. CDR3 amino acids: CASSLAWVGGTSSSPLHF. CDR3 DNA: TGTGCCAGCAGCTTAGCGTGGGTGGGCGGAACCTCTTCTTCACCCCTCCACTTT.

In its sample, this clonotype was seen a few times. The genes are TRBV4-2 and TRBJ2-5; no firm D call. Per the germline V gene, CDR1 is LGHNA and CDR2 is YNFKEQ. This CDR3 is 14 amino acids long. The germline V and J ends were trimmed by 0 bases and 1 base, with 6 bases remaining between them. The CDR3 DNA reads as TGTGCCAGCAGCCAAGAGGGCCCCCAAGAGACCCAGTACTTC. This gives the protein CASSQEGPQETQYF.

The chain employs TRBV5-1 and TRBJ2-5; D remains unclear. Between the trimmed V and J ends, which lost 0 bases and 2 bases, there was a span of 5 bases. This CDR3 is built from 13 residues. The germline V gene encodes CDR1 SGHRS and CDR2 YFSETQ. CDR3 coding DNA: TGCGCCAGCAGCTTGGGGATGCAAGAGACCCAGTACTTC. Translating gives CASSLGMQETQYF. Using reference TRBV5-1 and TRBJ2-5 for the parts outside the CDR3, the full variable domain is KAGVTQTPRYLIKTRGQQVTLSCSPISGHRSVSWYQQTPGQGLQFLFEYFSETQRNKGNFPGRFSGRQFSNSRSEMNVSTLELGDSALYLCASSLGMQETQYFGPGTRLLVL.